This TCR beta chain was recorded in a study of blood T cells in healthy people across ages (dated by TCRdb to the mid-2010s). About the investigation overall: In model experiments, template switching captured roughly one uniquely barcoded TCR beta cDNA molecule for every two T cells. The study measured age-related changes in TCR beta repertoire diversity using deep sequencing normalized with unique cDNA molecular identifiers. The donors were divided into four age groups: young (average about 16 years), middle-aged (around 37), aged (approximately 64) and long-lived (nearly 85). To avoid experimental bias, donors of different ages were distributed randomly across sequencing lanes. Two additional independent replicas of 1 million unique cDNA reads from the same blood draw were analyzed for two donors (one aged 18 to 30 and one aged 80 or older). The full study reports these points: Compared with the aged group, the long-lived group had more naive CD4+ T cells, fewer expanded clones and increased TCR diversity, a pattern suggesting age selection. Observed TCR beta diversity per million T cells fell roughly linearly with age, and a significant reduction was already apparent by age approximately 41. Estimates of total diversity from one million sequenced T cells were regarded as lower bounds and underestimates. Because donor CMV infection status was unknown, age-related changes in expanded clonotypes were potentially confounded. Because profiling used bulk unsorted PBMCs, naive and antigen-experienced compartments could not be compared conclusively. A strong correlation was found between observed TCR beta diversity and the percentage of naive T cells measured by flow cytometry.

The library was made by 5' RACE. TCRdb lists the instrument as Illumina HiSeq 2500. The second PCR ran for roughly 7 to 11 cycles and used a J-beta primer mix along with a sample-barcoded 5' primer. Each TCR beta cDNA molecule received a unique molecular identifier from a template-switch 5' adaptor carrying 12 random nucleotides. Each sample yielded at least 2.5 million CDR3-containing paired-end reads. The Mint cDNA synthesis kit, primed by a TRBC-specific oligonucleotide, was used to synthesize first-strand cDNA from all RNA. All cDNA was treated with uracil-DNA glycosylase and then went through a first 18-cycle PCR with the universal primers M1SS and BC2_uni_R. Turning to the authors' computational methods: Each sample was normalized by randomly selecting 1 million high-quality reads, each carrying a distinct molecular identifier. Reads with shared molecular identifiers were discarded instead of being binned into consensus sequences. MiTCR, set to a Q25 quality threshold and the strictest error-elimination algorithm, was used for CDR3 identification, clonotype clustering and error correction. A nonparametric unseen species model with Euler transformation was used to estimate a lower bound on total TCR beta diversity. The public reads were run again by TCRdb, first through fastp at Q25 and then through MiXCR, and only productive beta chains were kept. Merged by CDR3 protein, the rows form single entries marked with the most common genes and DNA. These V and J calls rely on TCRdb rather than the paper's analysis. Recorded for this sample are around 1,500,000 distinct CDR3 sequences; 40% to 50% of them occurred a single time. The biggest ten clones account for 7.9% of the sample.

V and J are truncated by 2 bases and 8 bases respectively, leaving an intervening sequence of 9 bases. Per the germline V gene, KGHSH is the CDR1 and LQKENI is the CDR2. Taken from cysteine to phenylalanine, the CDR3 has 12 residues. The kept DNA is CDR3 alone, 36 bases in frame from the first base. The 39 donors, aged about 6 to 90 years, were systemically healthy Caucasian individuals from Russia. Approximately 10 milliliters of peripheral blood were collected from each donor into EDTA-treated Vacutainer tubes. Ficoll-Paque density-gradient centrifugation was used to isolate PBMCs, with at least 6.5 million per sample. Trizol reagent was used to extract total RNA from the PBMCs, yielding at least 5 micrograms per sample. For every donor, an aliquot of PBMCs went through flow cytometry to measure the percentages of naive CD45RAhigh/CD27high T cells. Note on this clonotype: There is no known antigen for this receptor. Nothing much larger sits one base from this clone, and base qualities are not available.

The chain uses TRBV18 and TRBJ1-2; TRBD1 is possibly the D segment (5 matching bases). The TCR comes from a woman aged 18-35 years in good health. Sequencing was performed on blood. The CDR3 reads CASSPMGDGYTF. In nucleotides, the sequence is TGTGCCAGCTCACCAATGGGGGACGGCTACACCTTC.